These T cell receptor beta chains were read from a single sample in a study of T cell repertoires in cytomegalovirus infection. Their target antigens are unknown. TCRdb reprocessed the reads via MiXCR and lists one record per CDR3 protein. The data contain a few hundred thousand distinct CDR3 sequences, less than 25% of them singletons. The sample here was cultured PBMCs, taken from culture after CMV antigen stimulation. These receptors originate from a human donor in good health (CMV status not recorded). Some clones in this sample may be carry-over from other donors' samples. Both conserved end residues are part of each CDR3. Fields, in order: clone size, D gene, V gene, J gene, CDR3 protein, CDR3 DNA. The D gene is left open where the match is weak. Some rows mark clone size as missing; the rest say once, few, many or name a class of expanded clone.

>many|-|TRBV7-2|TRBJ1-4
CASSLTQGRWGYNEKLFF
TGTGCCAGCAGCTTAACACAGGGTCGATGGGGGTATAATGAAAAACTGTTTTTT
>-|TRBD1|TRBV7-9|TRBJ1-5
CASSLTGVGQPQHF
TGTGCCAGCAGTTTGACAGGGGTTGGTCAGCCCCAGCATTTT
>-|TRBD1|TRBV4-2|TRBJ1-4
CASSPGQRVSDNEKLFF
TGTGCCAGCAGCCCGGGACAGCGAGTCAGCGATAATGAAAAACTGTTTTTT
>few|TRBD1|TRBV15|TRBJ2-7
CATSGRQGARYEQYF
TGTGCCACCAGCGGTCGACAGGGTGCCCGATACGAGCAGTACTTC
>many|TRBD2|TRBV7-2|TRBJ2-5
CASSFRLAVGATQYF
TGTGCCAGCAGCTTCCGACTAGCGGTGGGGGCGACCCAGTACTTC
>-|-|TRBV20-1|TRBJ2-3
CSARDMREWSDTQYF
TGCAGTGCTAGAGATATGCGGGAATGGTCAGATACGCAGTATTTT
>-|-|TRBV12-3/TRBV12-4|TRBJ1-3
CASSLFRDGNTIYF
TGTGCCAGCAGTTTATTCAGGGACGGAAACACCATATATTTT
>few|TRBD2|TRBV4-1|TRBJ2-5
CASSLVWAGVGETQYF
TGCGCCAGCAGCCTTGTCTGGGCGGGAGTTGGAGAGACCCAGTACTTC
>-|TRBD2|TRBV6-6|TRBJ2-5
CASSPTSGRKETQYF
TGTGCCAGCAGTCCGACTAGCGGGAGGAAAGAGACCCAGTACTTC
>many|-|TRBV7-3|TRBJ2-1
CASSLGSTRAEQFF
TGTGCCAGCAGCTTAGGTTCAACCCGAGCGGAGCAGTTCTTC
>few|-|TRBV7-9|TRBJ2-1
CASSLTSLSTDEQFF
TGTGCCAGCAGCTTAACGAGTCTCTCTACCGATGAGCAGTTCTTC
>-|-|TRBV7-4|TRBJ2-3
CASSFRPLPDTQYF
TGTGCCAGCAGCTTCCGGCCTCTCCCCGATACGCAGTATTTT
>-|-|TRBV30|TRBJ1-1
CAWSVPRPGTANFGAFF
TGTGCCTGGAGTGTACCACGCCCGGGAACGGCTAACTTCGGAGCTTTCTTT
>few|-|TRBV7-3|TRBJ2-5
CASSLFVLAGQQETQYF
TGTGCCAGCAGCTTATTTGTCCTGGCGGGACAGCAAGAGACCCAGTACTTC
>many|TRBD1|TRBV7-2|TRBJ2-7
CASSLWSGGGEQYF
TGTGCCAGCAGCCTGTGGTCAGGGGGTGGCGAGCAGTACTTC
>-|-|TRBV6-1|TRBJ1-1
CASSRPPRQAFF
TGTGCCAGCAGCCGGCCGCCCCGCCAGGCTTTCTTT
>many|TRBD2|TRBV11-2|TRBJ2-1
CASSYGLAVNEQFF
TGTGCCAGCAGCTACGGACTAGCGGTCAATGAGCAGTTCTTC
>-|-|TRBV28|TRBJ2-7
CASGLDSTYEQYF
TGTGCCAGCGGTTTGGACTCAACCTACGAGCAGTACTTC
>many|-|TRBV7-2|TRBJ2-7
CASSLNLRLRLYF
TGTGCCAGCAGCTTAAATCTCCGTTTACGGTTATACTTC
>many|TRBD2|TRBV7-2|TRBJ2-1
CASSVGTTQPNEQFF
TGTGCCAGCAGCGTTGGGACTACCCAACCGAATGAGCAGTTCTTC
>-|TRBD2|TRBV20-1|TRBJ2-1
CSASGTSGENEQFF
TGCAGTGCTAGCGGGACTAGCGGTGAAAATGAGCAGTTCTTC
>-|-|TRBV25-1|TRBJ1-3
CASSRVGSGNTIYF
TGTGCCAGCAGTAGGGTAGGCTCTGGAAACACCATATATTTT
>few|-|TRBV2|TRBJ2-5
CASRPNQETQYF
TGTGCCAGCAGGCCGAATCAAGAGACCCAGTACTTC
>many|-|TRBV7-2|TRBJ2-7
CASSSRSIDEQYF
TGTGCCAGCAGCTCCCGGTCAATCGACGAGCAGTACTTC
>many|-|TRBV7-2|TRBJ1-2
CASSLSGSIDGYTF
TGTGCCAGCAGCTTATCAGGGAGTATCGATGGCTACACCTTC
>many|TRBD2|TRBV7-6|TRBJ2-7
CASSLEGTRSYEQYF
TGTGCCAGCAGCTTAGAAGGGACTAGATCCTACGAGCAGTACTTC
>-|TRBD1|TRBV2|TRBJ1-5
CASNFGTADQPQHF
TGTGCCAGCAACTTCGGGACAGCGGATCAGCCCCAGCATTTT
>many|TRBD2|TRBV6-1|TRBJ2-1
CASILAGGSNEQFF
TGTGCCAGCATACTAGCGGGAGGGAGTAATGAGCAGTTCTTC
>few|-|TRBV7-2|TRBJ2-3
CASSLHGRGDTQYF
TGTGCCAGCAGTTTACATGGACGGGGGGATACGCAGTATTTT
>few|TRBD1|TRBV4-1|TRBJ2-3
CASSQARTGGLDTQYF
TGCGCCAGCAGCCAAGCGCGGACAGGGGGACTAGATACGCAGTATTTT
>few|-|TRBV7-9|TRBJ2-5
CASSLEASMGETQYF
TGTGCCAGCAGCTTAGAGGCTAGCATGGGTGAGACCCAGTACTTC
>many|TRBD1|TRBV7-2|TRBJ1-4
CASSLSGGAEKLFF
TGTGCCAGCAGCTTATCAGGGGGCGCGGAAAAACTGTTTTTT
>many|TRBD1|TRBV7-2|TRBJ2-5
CASSWGRGQGMETQYF
TGTGCCAGCAGCTGGGGGAGGGGACAGGGGATGGAGACCCAGTACTTC
>few|TRBD2|TRBV4-2|TRBJ2-2
CASSQDRLAGTTGELFF
TGTGCCAGCAGCCAAGATCGGCTAGCGGGAACCACCGGGGAGCTGTTTTTT
>many|-|TRBV7-2|TRBJ2-5
CASSRRTARRMRETQYF
TGTGCCAGCAGCCGGCGGACAGCGAGACGTATGAGGGAGACCCAGTACTTC
>few|TRBD1|TRBV20-1|TRBJ1-4
CSASDRATNEKLFF
TGCAGTGCTAGTGACAGGGCGACTAATGAAAAACTGTTTTTT
>-|TRBD2|TRBV9|TRBJ2-7
CASSVDAAGGLRDEQYF
TGTGCCAGCAGCGTAGATGCGGCGGGAGGCTTAAGGGACGAGCAGTACTTC
>-|-|TRBV20-1|TRBJ2-7
CSAKRGILYEQYF
TGCAGTGCCAAAAGGGGGATCCTCTACGAGCAGTACTTC
>few|-|TRBV28|TRBJ2-2
CASRLDSWELFF
TGTGCCAGCAGGCTCGACTCTTGGGAGCTGTTTTTT
>many|TRBD1|TRBV5-4|TRBJ1-1
CASSRDRETEAFF
TGTGCCAGCAGCAGGGACAGGGAAACTGAAGCTTTCTTT
>many|-|TRBV11-2|TRBJ1-1
CASSLGLRMNTEAFF
TGTGCCAGCAGCTTAGGTCTACGGATGAACACTGAAGCTTTCTTT
>many|-|TRBV7-9|TRBJ1-1
CAGLGPQNTEAFF
TGTGCCGGGCTGGGACCGCAGAACACTGAAGCTTTCTTT
>once|TRBD2|TRBV29-1|TRBJ2-1
CSVAGTSGGRYNEQFF
TGCAGCGTCGCCGGGACTAGCGGGGGGAGGTACAATGAGCAGTTCTTC
>few|TRBD1|TRBV18|TRBJ1-4
CASSPQGARDEKLFF
TGTGCCAGCTCACCCCAGGGGGCTCGAGATGAAAAACTGTTTTTT
>few|TRBD2|TRBV7-6|TRBJ2-1
CASSLVLVTSGIYNEQFF
TGTGCCAGCAGCTTAGTCTTGGTAACTAGCGGGATCTACAATGAGCAGTTCTTC
>many|-|TRBV10-3|TRBJ2-5
CAISLRDSQETQYF
TGTGCCATCAGTCTTCGGGATAGCCAAGAGACCCAGTACTTC
>many|TRBD1|TRBV7-2|TRBJ1-2
CASSLTGDYGYTF
TGTGCCAGCAGCCTGACAGGGGACTATGGCTACACCTTC
>few|-|TRBV5-4|TRBJ1-1
CASSGAGVSTEAFF
TGTGCCAGCAGTGGGGCGGGGGTAAGCACTGAAGCTTTCTTT
>few|-|TRBV27|TRBJ2-7
CASSFGRSIYEQYF
TGTGCCAGCAGTTTCGGCAGGAGTATCTACGAGCAGTACTTC